This entry features one T cell receptor (beta chain) sequence. Measured with immunoSEQ multiplex PCR; TCRdb has only the in-frame clones, and not every one. Counted here are some 140,000 clones, about 90% occurring once; the ten biggest clones make up about 0.55%. This sample is drawn from a study of blood T cell repertoires in COVID-19. The origin of this receptor is a man aged 50 or older with acute or convalescent COVID-19. Sequenced material: peripheral blood.

CDR3 residues: CASSLGTREDHEQYF. In nucleotides, the CDR3 is TGTGCCAGCAGCTTAGGCACGCGGGAGGACCACGAGCAGTACTTC. V is TRBV13 and J is TRBJ2-7; 8 bases map to TRBD2. The trim removed 0 bases at V and 5 bases at J, leaving 6 bases unmatched. Germline loops: CDR1 PRHDT, CDR2 FYEKMQ (reference sequence). This CDR3 comprises 15 residues.